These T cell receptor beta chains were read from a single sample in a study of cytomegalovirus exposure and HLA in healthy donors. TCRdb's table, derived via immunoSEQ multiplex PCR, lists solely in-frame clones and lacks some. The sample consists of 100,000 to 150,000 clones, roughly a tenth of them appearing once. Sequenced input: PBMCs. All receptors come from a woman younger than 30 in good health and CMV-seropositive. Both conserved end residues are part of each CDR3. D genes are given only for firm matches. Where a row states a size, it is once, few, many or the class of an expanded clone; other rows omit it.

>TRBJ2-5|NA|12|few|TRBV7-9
CASSLLAETQYF
TGTGCCAGCAGCTTATTGGCAGAGACCCAGTACTTC
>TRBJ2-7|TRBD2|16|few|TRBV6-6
CASSYPSLSGRPGQYF
TGTGCCAGCAGTTACCCCTCACTTAGCGGGAGGCCAGGGCAGTACTTC
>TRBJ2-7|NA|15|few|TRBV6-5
CASSYSVGGTYEQYF
TGTGCCAGCAGTTACTCGGTTGGAGGGACCTACGAGCAGTACTTC
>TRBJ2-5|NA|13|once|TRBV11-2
CASSLEGVETQYF
TGTGCCAGCAGCTTAGAAGGGGTAGAGACCCAGTACTTC
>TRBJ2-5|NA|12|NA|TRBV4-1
CASSQGQETQYF
TGCGCCAGCAGTCAGGGTCAAGAGACCCAGTACTTC
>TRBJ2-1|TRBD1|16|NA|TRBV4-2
CASSPEGTGNYNEQFF
TGTGCCAGCAGCCCGGAGGGGACAGGGAACTACAATGAGCAGTTCTTC
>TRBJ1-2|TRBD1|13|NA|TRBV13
CASSQNRGGGYTF
TGTGCCAGCAGCCAAAACAGGGGGGGTGGCTACACCTTC
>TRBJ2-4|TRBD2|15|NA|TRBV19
CASRGTSVGSYIQYF
TGTGCCAGTAGGGGAACTAGCGTTGGTAGTTACATTCAGTACTTC
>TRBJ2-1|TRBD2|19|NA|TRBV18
CASSLSLRTSGRNDNEQFF
TGTGCCAGCTCACTCTCGTTGAGGACTAGCGGGAGGAACGACAATGAGCAGTTCTTC
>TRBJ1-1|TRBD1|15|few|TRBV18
CASSRNRGMNTEAFF
TGTGCCAGCTCACGAAACAGGGGTATGAACACTGAAGCTTTCTTT
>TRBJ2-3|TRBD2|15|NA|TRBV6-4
CASSDELAGPDTQYF
TGTGCCAGCAGTGACGAACTAGCGGGACCAGATACGCAGTATTTT
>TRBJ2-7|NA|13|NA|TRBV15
CATSSRGGDEQYF
TGTGCCACCAGCAGCCGAGGGGGGGACGAGCAGTACTTC
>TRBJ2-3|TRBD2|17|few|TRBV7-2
CASSLGVAGGASDTQYF
TGTGCCAGCAGCTTAGGGGTAGCGGGAGGGGCGTCGGATACGCAGTATTTT
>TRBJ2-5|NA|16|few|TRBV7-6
CASSLVRGGTQETQYF
TGTGCCAGCAGCTTAGTCCGTGGCGGCACCCAAGAGACCCAGTACTTC
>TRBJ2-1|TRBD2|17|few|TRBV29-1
CSVEGSASGSSYNEQFF
TGCAGCGTTGAAGGGTCTGCTAGCGGGAGCTCCTACAATGAGCAGTTCTTC
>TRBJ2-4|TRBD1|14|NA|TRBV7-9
CASSLTGGRNIQYF
TGTGCCAGCAGCTTAACAGGGGGTAGAAACATTCAGTACTTC
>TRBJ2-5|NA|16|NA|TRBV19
CASSLPLGGGFLAQYF
TGTGCCAGTAGCCTTCCCCTGGGGGGGGGCTTTTTGGCCCAGTACTTC
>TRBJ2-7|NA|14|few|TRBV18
CASSPPPVGGEQYF
TGTGCCAGCTCACCACCTCCTGTCGGCGGCGAGCAGTACTTC
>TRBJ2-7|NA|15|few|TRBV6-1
CASRLPTGVNDEQYF
TGTGCCAGCAGACTACCGACGGGAGTAAATGACGAGCAGTACTTC
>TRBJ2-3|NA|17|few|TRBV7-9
CASSLGERSSSTDTQYF
TGTGCCAGCAGCTTAGGGGAGCGGTCGTCTAGCACAGATACGCAGTATTTT
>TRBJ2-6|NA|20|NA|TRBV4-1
CASSHPLAGGLGSGANVLTF
TGCGCCAGCAGCCACCCCCTAGCAGGGGGGCTCGGATCTGGGGCCAACGTCCTGACTTTC
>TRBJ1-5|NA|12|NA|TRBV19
CASRQSNQPQHF
TGTGCCAGTAGACAGTCCAATCAGCCCCAGCATTTT
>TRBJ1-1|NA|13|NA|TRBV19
CASRIGQNTEAFF
TGTGCCAGTCGAATCGGACAGAACACTGAAGCTTTCTTT
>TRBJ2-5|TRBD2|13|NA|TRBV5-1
CASRREGRETQYF
TGCGCCAGCAGACGGGAGGGCCGGGAGACCCAGTACTTC
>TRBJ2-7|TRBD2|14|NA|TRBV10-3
CAISRTSGAYEQYF
TGTGCCATCAGCCGGACTAGCGGTGCCTACGAGCAGTACTTC
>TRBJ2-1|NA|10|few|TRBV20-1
CSATNNEQFF
TGCAGTGCTACAAACAATGAGCAGTTCTTC
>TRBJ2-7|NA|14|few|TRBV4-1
CASSQQTTSYEQYF
TGCGCCAGCAGCCAACAGACTACCTCCTACGAGCAGTACTTC
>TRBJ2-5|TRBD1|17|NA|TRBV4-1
CASSRNRDRASGETQYF
TGCGCCAGCAGCCGTAACCGGGACAGGGCGTCGGGAGAGACCCAGTACTTC
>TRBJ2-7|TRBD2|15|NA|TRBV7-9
CASSSGLAANYEQYF
TGTGCCAGCAGCTCCGGACTAGCTGCTAACTACGAGCAGTACTTC
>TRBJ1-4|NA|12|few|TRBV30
CAWSVLGEKLFF
TGTGCCTGGAGTGTACTAGGTGAAAAACTGTTTTTT
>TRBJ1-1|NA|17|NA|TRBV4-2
CASSPEGVRARPTEAFF
TGTGCCAGCAGCCCCGAAGGTGTCAGGGCGCGACCGACTGAAGCTTTCTTT
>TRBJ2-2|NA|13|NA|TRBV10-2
CASRTLDTGELFF
TGCGCCAGCAGGACCCTAGACACCGGGGAGCTGTTTTTT
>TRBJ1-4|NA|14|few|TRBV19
CASSIRGPNEKLFF
TGTGCCAGTAGTATTCGCGGTCCTAATGAAAAACTGTTTTTT
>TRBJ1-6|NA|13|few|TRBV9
CASSALEESPLHF
TGTGCCAGCAGCGCCTTGGAGGAATCACCCCTCCACTTT
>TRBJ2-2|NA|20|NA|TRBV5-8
CASSLGEVAEKDSNTGELFF
TGTGCCAGCAGCTTGGGAGAGGTCGCTGAGAAAGATTCGAACACCGGGGAGCTGTTTTTT
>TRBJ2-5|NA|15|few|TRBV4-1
CASSRDPFEMETQYF
TGCGCCAGCAGCCGAGACCCATTCGAGATGGAGACCCAGTACTTC
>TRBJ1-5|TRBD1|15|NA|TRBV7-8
CASSLTGTVNQPQHF
TGTGCCAGCAGCTTAACTGGGACAGTTAATCAGCCCCAGCATTTT
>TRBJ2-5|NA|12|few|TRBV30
CASLDYEETQYF
TGTGCCTCCCTGGACTATGAAGAGACCCAGTACTTC
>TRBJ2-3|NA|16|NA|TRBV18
CASSPPLGGGTDTQYF
TGTGCCAGCTCACCACCTTTGGGCGGGGGCACAGATACGCAGTATTTT
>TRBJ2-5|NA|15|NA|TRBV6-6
CASSYSRLAPPTQYF
TGTGCCAGCAGTTACTCCCGACTCGCCCCACCGACCCAGTACTTC
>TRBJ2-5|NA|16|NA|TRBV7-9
CASSSPEGGRQETQYF
TGTGCCAGCAGCTCCCCTGAAGGGGGAAGACAAGAGACCCAGTACTTC
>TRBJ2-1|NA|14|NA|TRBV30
CAWSVRRYYNEQFF
TGTGCCTGGAGTGTACGGAGGTACTACAATGAGCAGTTCTTC
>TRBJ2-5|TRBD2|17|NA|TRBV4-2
CASSQDDSRLAGITQYF
TGTGCCAGCAGCCAAGATGACTCTCGACTAGCGGGTATAACCCAGTACTTC
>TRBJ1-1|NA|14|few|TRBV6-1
CASSQRGGETEAFF
TGTGCCAGCAGTCAACGGGGAGGGGAGACTGAAGCTTTCTTT
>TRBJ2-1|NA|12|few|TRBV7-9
CASSQGGGEQFF
TGTGCCAGCAGCCAAGGGGGTGGTGAGCAGTTCTTC
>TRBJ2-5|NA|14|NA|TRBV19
CASSRPGHRETQYF
TGTGCCAGTAGTCGCCCGGGACACAGAGAGACCCAGTACTTC
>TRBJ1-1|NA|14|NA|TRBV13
CASSLPLDNAEAFF
TGTGCCAGCAGCTTACCCCTAGATAACGCTGAAGCTTTCTTT
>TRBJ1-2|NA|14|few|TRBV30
CAWSTVSPNYGYTF
TGTGCCTGGAGTACCGTGAGCCCAAACTATGGCTACACCTTC
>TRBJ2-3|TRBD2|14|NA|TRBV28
CASSLEGGRDTQYF
TGTGCCAGCAGTTTAGAGGGAGGGAGAGATACGCAGTATTTT
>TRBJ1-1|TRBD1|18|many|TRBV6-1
CASSVRQGQANMNTEAFF
TGTGCCAGCAGTGTAAGGCAGGGACAGGCGAACATGAACACTGAAGCTTTCTTT
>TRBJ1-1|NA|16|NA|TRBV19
CASRRSGGFLDTEAFF
TGTGCCAGTAGGAGGTCGGGGGGGTTCTTGGACACTGAAGCTTTCTTT
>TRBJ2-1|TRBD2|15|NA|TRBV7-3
CASSLTSGRYNEQFF
TGTGCCAGCAGCTTAACTAGCGGGCGATACAATGAGCAGTTCTTC
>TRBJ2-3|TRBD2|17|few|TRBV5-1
CASSFQTAGGSTDTQYF
TGCGCCAGCAGCTTTCAGACAGCGGGAGGAAGCACAGATACGCAGTATTTT
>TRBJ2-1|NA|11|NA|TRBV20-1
CSGPRSNEQFF
TGCAGTGGACCTAGAAGCAATGAGCAGTTCTTC
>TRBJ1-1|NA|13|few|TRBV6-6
CASSYGQATEAFF
TGTGCCAGCAGTTACGGGCAGGCCACTGAAGCTTTCTTT
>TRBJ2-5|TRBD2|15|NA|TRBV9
CASTRGAGGGETQYF
TGTGCCAGCACGCGTGGGGCGGGAGGAGGGGAGACCCAGTACTTC
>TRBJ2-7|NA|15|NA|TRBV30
CALTRKQLGGYEQYF
TGTGCCCTCACACGAAAACAGCTAGGAGGGTACGAGCAGTACTTC
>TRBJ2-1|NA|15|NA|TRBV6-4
CASSEGSTGYNEQFF
TGTGCCAGCAGTGAAGGTTCCACGGGGTACAATGAGCAGTTCTTC
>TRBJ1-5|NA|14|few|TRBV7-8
CASSLTDSNQPQHF
TGTGCCAGCAGCCTGACAGATAGCAATCAGCCCCAGCATTTT